This T cell receptor beta chain was captured in a study of blood T cell repertoires in COVID-19 (TCRdb year 2020). Regarding the complete study: Samples covering the acute and convalescent phases of COVID-19 were provided by collaborators in the United States, Italy and Spain. The prospective study material was composed of cDNA or gDNA derived from T cells, B-cell-depleted T cells, or PBMCs. The dataset comprised deeply sampled blood TCRbeta repertoires from subjects exposed to, actively infected with, or recovered from COVID-19. The repertoires were made available in a free public database intended to serve as a resource for research on the immune response to SARS-CoV-2. Samples were obtained from the ongoing ImmuneRACE study (first 160 participants) and from 1,254 subjects provided by 6 global collaborators. Nearly every sample came with metadata listing a de-identified subject ID, COVID-19 status, age in years and sex. HLA class I and class II types, where available, came from metadata supplied by the sample provider rather than from assay-based typing.

TCRbeta CDR3 regions were amplified from genomic DNA using the immunoSEQ Assay, a bias-controlled multiplex PCR. The authors' analysis ran thus. The number of nucleated cells in each sample was estimated by amplification of reference gene primers within the assay. Sequence reads were collapsed and filtered to measure the absolute abundance of every unique TCRbeta CDR3 rearrangement. Productive Simpson clonality was computed per sample as the square root of Simpson's diversity index over productive rearrangements. In its TCRdb copy, this immuneACCESS table keeps in-frame sequences only and misses some clones. Where compared with another copy, unresolved V genes explain less than half of these, and the others have no known cause. That table is the source of V, J and clone size, and D and trimming were worked out from the DNA. In this sample the table shows approximately 170,000 clones, 70% to 90% of which occur a single time. 6.5% to 9.5% of the sample lies in the top ten.

Ends trimmed: V by 2 bases, J by 7 bases; bases unmatched to a gene: 2. CDR1 is given as SGHTS and CDR2 as YDEGEE, both from the germline V gene. Reading from cysteine to phenylalanine, the CDR3 counts 13 amino acids. The retained sequence is limited to the CDR3, 39 bases, with the frame set at the first base. One collaborating source in Seattle enrolled patients during active infection and followed them longitudinally through the course of disease. Whole blood was collected in K2EDTA tubes by collaborating institutions according to the institutions' own protocols. For TCRbeta analysis, collaborators shipped samples as frozen whole blood, isolated PBMCs, or DNA extracted from either of those sample types. What the authors observed across the whole study: Clinical and demographic metadata were provided uncurated, with the amount varying by source and participant.

As regards this clone: Its antigen specificity is not known. Base qualities are not provided; no much larger clone lies one nucleotide away.

Rearrangement joined TRBV5-8 to TRBJ1-5, and TRBD1 matches 8 of the central bases. The material sequenced was peripheral blood. The TCR originated in a woman older than 75 with COVID-19, enrolled during active disease. In nucleotide form, the sequence is TGTGCCAGCAGCTTCAGGGGGCCGCAGCCCCAGCATTTT. This is translated as CASSFRGPQPQHF.